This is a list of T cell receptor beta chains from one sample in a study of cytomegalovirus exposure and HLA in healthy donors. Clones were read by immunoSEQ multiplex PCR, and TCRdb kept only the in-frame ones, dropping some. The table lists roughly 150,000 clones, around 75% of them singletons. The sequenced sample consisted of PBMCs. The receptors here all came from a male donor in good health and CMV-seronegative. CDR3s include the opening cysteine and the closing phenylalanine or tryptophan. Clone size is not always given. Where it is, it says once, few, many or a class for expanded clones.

cdr3_aa: CASARENTEAFF; j_call: TRBJ1-1; v_call: TRBV7-9; clone_size: .
cdr3_aa: CASSLTGNEGTEAFF; j_call: TRBJ1-1; v_call: TRBV7-2; clone_size: .
cdr3_aa: CASSAYMNTEAFF; j_call: TRBJ1-1; v_call: TRBV6-1; clone_size: .
cdr3_aa: CASWGRRANTEAFF; j_call: TRBJ1-1; v_call: TRBV19; clone_size: .
cdr3_aa: CASRDNRVGEQYF; j_call: TRBJ2-5; v_call: TRBV2; clone_size: .
cdr3_aa: CASSLWTGRTKNIQYF; j_call: TRBJ2-4; v_call: TRBV11-2; clone_size: few
cdr3_aa: CASSHPQGNQPQHF; j_call: TRBJ1-5; v_call: TRBV19; clone_size: .
cdr3_aa: CASWAGGYGGELFF; j_call: TRBJ2-2; v_call: TRBV6-5; clone_size: few
cdr3_aa: CAISGSTGGETQYF; j_call: TRBJ2-5; v_call: TRBV10-3; clone_size: few
cdr3_aa: CASSPPGTPHGQYF; j_call: TRBJ2-7; v_call: TRBV7-2; clone_size: .
cdr3_aa: CASSSFGGDTIYF; j_call: TRBJ1-3; v_call: TRBV13; clone_size: .
cdr3_aa: CASSLRAGLYNSPLHF; j_call: TRBJ1-6; v_call: TRBV27; clone_size: .
cdr3_aa: CASSVLAGAEYTQYF; j_call: TRBJ2-3; v_call: TRBV9; clone_size: .
cdr3_aa: CASSLGTGAYNEQFF; j_call: TRBJ2-1; v_call: TRBV25-1; clone_size: .
cdr3_aa: CASSQTGSGNQPQHF; j_call: TRBJ1-5; v_call: TRBV5-1; clone_size: .
cdr3_aa: CASSQGVNEQFF; j_call: TRBJ2-1; v_call: TRBV7-9; clone_size: .
cdr3_aa: CAWSVGQGSNEKLFF; j_call: TRBJ1-4; v_call: TRBV30; clone_size: .
cdr3_aa: CASSLARSSTDYEQYF; j_call: TRBJ2-7; v_call: TRBV5-1; clone_size: .
cdr3_aa: CASSRFNTDTQYF; j_call: TRBJ2-3; v_call: TRBV6-6; clone_size: .
cdr3_aa: CAMGEEGQDYEQYF; j_call: TRBJ2-7; v_call: TRBV10-3; clone_size: .
cdr3_aa: CASSQDPGRVDYEQYF; j_call: TRBJ2-7; v_call: TRBV4-1; clone_size: .
cdr3_aa: CASRLAGADTQYF; j_call: TRBJ2-3; v_call: TRBV19; clone_size: .
cdr3_aa: CASSSGVLAEAFF; j_call: TRBJ1-1; v_call: TRBV7-9; clone_size: .